This T cell receptor beta chain comes out of a study of blood T cells in healthy people across ages. A note on this clonotype: Its antigen is not known.

The V gene end was trimmed by 4 bases and the J gene end by 1 base; junction bases not matched to a gene: 6. The length of the CDR3 is 16 residues. From germline, CDR1 is SGHTA and CDR2 FQGNSA. PCR was performed a second time for about 6 to 11 cycles using a sample-barcoded 5' primer and a J-beta primer mix. In TCRdb, the 5' RACE reads were re-called with MiXCR into one record per CDR3 protein. The table shows hundreds of thousands of distinct CDR3 sequences, with 55% to 65% occurring only once. Roughly 10 milliliters of peripheral blood were drawn from each donor. General study points: The study found TCR beta diversity correlated strongly with naive T cell percentage. It was the long-lived donors that had more naive CD4+ cells and higher diversity than aged donors.

This receptor was taken from a man younger than 45 in good health. The sample comprised blood. V usage is TRBV7-2 and J usage is TRBJ2-5, with 10 bases identical to TRBD2. CDR3 DNA: TGTGCCAGCAGCTCTAGGGGACTAGCGCCCCAAGAGACCCAGTACTTC. It codes for CASSSRGLAPQETQYF. The variable domain in full, with the rest retrieved from reference TRBV7-2 and TRBJ2-5, is GAGVSQSPSNKVTEKGKDVELRCDPISGHTALYWYRQSLGQGLEFLIYFQGNSAPDKSGLPSDRFSAERTGGSVSTLTIQRTQQEDSAVYLCASSSRGLAPQETQYFGPGTRLLVL.